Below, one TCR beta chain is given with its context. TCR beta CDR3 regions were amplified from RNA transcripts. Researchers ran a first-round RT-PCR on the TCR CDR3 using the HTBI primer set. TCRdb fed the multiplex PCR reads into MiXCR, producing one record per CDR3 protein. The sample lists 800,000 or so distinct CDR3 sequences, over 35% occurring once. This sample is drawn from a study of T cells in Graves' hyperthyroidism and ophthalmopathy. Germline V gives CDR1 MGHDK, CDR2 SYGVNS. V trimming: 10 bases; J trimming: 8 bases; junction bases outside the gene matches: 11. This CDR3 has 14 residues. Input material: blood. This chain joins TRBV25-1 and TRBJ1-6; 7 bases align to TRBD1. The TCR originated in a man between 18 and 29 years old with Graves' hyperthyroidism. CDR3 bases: TGTGCCACAAGAGTTGAAGGGGGCTATTCACCCCTCCACTTT. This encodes CATRVEGGYSPLHF.